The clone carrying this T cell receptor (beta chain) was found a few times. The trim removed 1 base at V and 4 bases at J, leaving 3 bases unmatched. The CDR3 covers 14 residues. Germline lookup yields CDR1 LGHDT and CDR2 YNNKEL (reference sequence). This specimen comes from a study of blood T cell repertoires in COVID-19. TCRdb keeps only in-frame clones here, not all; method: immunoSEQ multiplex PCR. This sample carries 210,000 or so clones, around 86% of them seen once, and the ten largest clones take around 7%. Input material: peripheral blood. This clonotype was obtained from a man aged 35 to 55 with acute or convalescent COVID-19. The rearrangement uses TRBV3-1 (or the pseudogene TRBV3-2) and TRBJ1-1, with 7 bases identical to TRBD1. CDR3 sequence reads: CASSQVRGRTEAFF. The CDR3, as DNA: TGTGCCAGCAGCCAAGTTAGGGGGCGCACTGAAGCTTTCTTT.